The 2 T cell receptor beta chains in this list originate from one sample, sequenced in a study of T cells after yellow fever vaccination. TCRdb processed the 5' RACE reads anew with MiXCR; each CDR3 protein has one entry. The sample contains 620,000 or so distinct CDR3 sequences, 12% of which appear only once. The source material was PBMCs, sampled on the day of the yellow fever booster vaccination. The receptors stem from a man between 25 and 39 years old who received the YFV17D yellow fever vaccine.

This clonotype was counted between two and nine times. An end of the junction does not agree with germline; a read error may underlie this. The V call is TRBV7-2, the J call TRBJ2-3; 7 bases agree with TRBD2. Germline-derived CDR1 and CDR2 are SGHTA and FQGNSA. This CDR3 comprises 13 residues. The DNA for the CDR3 is TGTGCCAGCAGCTTAGAAGCGGTAGCGGGCCCATTTTTT. Its protein product is CASSLEAVAGPFF.

A few counts support this clonotype. V usage is TRBV14 and J usage is TRBJ2-3; a weak D match, TRBD2 (6 bases). The CDR3 length is 16 residues. The germline V gene encodes CDR1 SGHDN and CDR2 FVKESK. The V and J ends lost 0 bases and 6 bases respectively, with 16 bases between them. CDR3 DNA sequence: TGTGCCAGCAGCCAAGACTGGGGACTCCTGGGCGATACGCAGTATTTT. As protein: CASSQDWGLLGDTQYF.